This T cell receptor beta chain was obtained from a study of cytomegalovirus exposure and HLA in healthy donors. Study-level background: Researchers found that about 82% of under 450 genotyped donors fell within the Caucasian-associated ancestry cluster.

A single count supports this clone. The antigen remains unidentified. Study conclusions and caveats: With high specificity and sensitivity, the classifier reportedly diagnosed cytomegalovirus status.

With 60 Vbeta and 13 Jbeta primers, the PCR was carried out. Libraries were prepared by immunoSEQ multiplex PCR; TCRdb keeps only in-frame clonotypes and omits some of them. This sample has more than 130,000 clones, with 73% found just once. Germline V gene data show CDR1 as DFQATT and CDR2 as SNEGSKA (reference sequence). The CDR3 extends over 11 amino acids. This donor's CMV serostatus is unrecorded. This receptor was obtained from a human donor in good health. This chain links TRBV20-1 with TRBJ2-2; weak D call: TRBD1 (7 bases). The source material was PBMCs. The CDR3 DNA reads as TGCAGCGTGCGCGCGGGACAGAAGCTGTTTTTT. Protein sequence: CSVRAGQKLFF.